This TCR beta chain was obtained from a study of cytomegalovirus exposure and HLA in healthy donors. Germline V gene data show CDR1 as SGHDT and CDR2 as YYEEEE. Trimming pared 0 bases from V and 9 bases from J, leaving 13 bases between. The CDR3 is made up of 13 amino acids. PCR amplification relied on 60 Vbeta primers (plus 13 Jbeta primers). Produced via immunoSEQ multiplex PCR; TCRdb's table is partial and in-frame only. The data contain approximately 100,000 clones, over 65% of them singletons. About this clone itself: Its antigen is unknown.

Findings and limits, study-wide: Other equally common chains were less clonally expanded than HLA-associated TCR beta chains, a later analysis showed. Analysis was carried out at a later point, and it linked a missense DCLRE1C variant to TCR beta V- and J-gene trimming. Productive status was seen about 87% or about 30% of the time for most TCR beta V segments in an earlier analysis.

The V call is TRBV5-6, the J call TRBJ2-7, with D possibly being TRBD2 (5 bases). Sequenced: PBMCs. This clonotype originated in a female donor in good health and CMV-seronegative. CDR3 region: CASSLAGNSVQYF. CDR3 coding DNA: TGTGCCAGCAGCTTGGCGGGGAATAGCGTGCAGTACTTC.